Listed below are T cell receptor beta chains from one sample, sequenced in a study of blood T cell repertoires in COVID-19. The table came from immunoSEQ multiplex PCR; TCRdb's copy has only in-frame clones and leaves some out. The sample contains under 110,000 clones, approximately 80% of which appear only once. The sequenced sample consisted of peripheral blood. The receptors stem from a man older than 75 with COVID-19, enrolled during active disease. Each CDR3 is given without its conserved first and last residue.

J: TRBJ2-2; V: TRBV4-1; CDR3: ASSQWGLNTGELF
J: TRBJ2-7; V: TRBV14; CDR3: ASSQGTGGWYEQY
J: TRBJ1-6; V: TRBV9; CDR3: ASSVDGGGRSPLH
J: TRBJ2-2; V: TRBV11-2; CDR3: ASSASGTSGRMGELF
J: TRBJ2-5; V: TRBV7-3; CDR3: ASSRDRGETQY
J: TRBJ1-6; V: TRBV7-9; CDR3: ASSPQGVDSPLH
J: TRBJ2-6; V: TRBV2; CDR3: ASSEERDLSLLYGANVLT
J: TRBJ1-1; V: TRBV4-3; CDR3: ASSQTGGIEAF
J: TRBJ2-1; V: TRBV6-1; CDR3: ASRDAAAGKNEQF
J: TRBJ1-5; V: TRBV19; CDR3: ASSILIDSYSNQPQH
J: TRBJ1-2; V: TRBV5-1; CDR3: ASSYDRGSYGYT
J: TRBJ1-4; V: TRBV7-9; CDR3: ASSLAIVPADEKLF
J: TRBJ2-1; V: TRBV28; CDR3: ASSLYGGVGGYEQF
J: TRBJ2-7; V: TRBV5-1; CDR3: ASSTFSGSSYEQY
J: TRBJ1-1; V: TRBV11-1; CDR3: ASSSFHTDRPFGAF
J: TRBJ1-3; V: TRBV7-3; CDR3: ASSPRWRTCSGNTIY
J: TRBJ1-2; V: TRBV10-3; CDR3: AISDWAGILNYGYT
J: TRBJ1-5; V: TRBV7-9; CDR3: ASSPSTGTGGAGQPQH
J: TRBJ1-6; V: TRBV14; CDR3: ASSQDWTGNGSPLH
J: TRBJ2-1; V: TRBV2; CDR3: ASKGLAGDSSYNEQF
J: TRBJ2-1; V: TRBV5-1; CDR3: ASSLSGSDYNEQF
J: TRBJ2-1; V: TRBV5-1; CDR3: ASRRLDGNEQF
J: TRBJ2-7; V: TRBV5-1; CDR3: ASSFQAGEGLLSYEQY
J: TRBJ2-5; V: TRBV18; CDR3: ASSPNNHFGETQY
J: TRBJ2-3; V: TRBV6-5; CDR3: ASSSQGSSTDTQY
J: TRBJ2-5; V: TRBV2; CDR3: ASSEALAVQETQY
J: TRBJ2-1; V: TRBV5-1; CDR3: ASSLTGQGYNEQF
J: TRBJ1-6; V: TRBV6-5; CDR3: ASSRGLNSPLH
J: TRBJ2-7; V: TRBV5-1; CDR3: ASSLVSEEQY
J: TRBJ2-7; V: TRBV30; CDR3: ACEGSRTSGREQY
J: TRBJ1-3; V: TRBV6-5; CDR3: ASSFTGSGNTIY
J: TRBJ1-1; V: TRBV6-2/TRBV6-3; CDR3: ASSDQTYTEAF
J: TRBJ2-3; V: TRBV9; CDR3: ASSPSGGSTDTQY
J: TRBJ2-7; V: TRBV7-3; CDR3: ASSLWGAGTTQQY
J: TRBJ1-3; V: TRBV19; CDR3: ASSATGGSGNTIY
J: TRBJ1-2; V: TRBV5-4; CDR3: ASSGGVTRGYT
J: TRBJ2-3; V: TRBV4-2; CDR3: ASSPLPQTSGGGGSTDTQY
J: TRBJ2-1; V: TRBV5-1; CDR3: ASSRGSGLNEQF
J: TRBJ1-2; V: TRBV6-5; CDR3: ASSFGQDYGYT
J: TRBJ2-2; V: TRBV29-1; CDR3: SVTTSLNTGELF
J: TRBJ2-1; V: TRBV6-5; CDR3: ASSYKARGYNEQF
J: TRBJ2-7; V: TRBV13; CDR3: ASRSRDRSYEQY
J: TRBJ2-3; V: TRBV7-3; CDR3: ASSLMGLASTDTQY
J: TRBJ2-1; V: TRBV5-6; CDR3: ASSLILAGVGNEQF
J: TRBJ2-3; V: TRBV14; CDR3: ASSQGSGSTDTQY
J: TRBJ1-5; V: TRBV19; CDR3: ASSYRGSNQPQH
J: TRBJ1-1; V: TRBV11-3; CDR3: ASSRGSGEGAEAF
J: TRBJ1-2; V: TRBV5-8; CDR3: ASSQTRAYGYT
J: TRBJ2-4; V: TRBV5-1; CDR3: ASSLTGTSENIQY
J: TRBJ2-7; V: TRBV7-2; CDR3: ASSLQEAGPYEQY
J: TRBJ1-1; V: TRBV15; CDR3: ATSRESSGTEAF
J: TRBJ2-7; V: TRBV28; CDR3: ASSFSDRGLQY
J: TRBJ2-7; V: TRBV28; CDR3: ASSKRLAGGYEQY
J: TRBJ2-5; V: TRBV6-6; CDR3: ASSYGTGVTQY
J: TRBJ2-2; V: TRBV2; CDR3: ASSRQGAGELF
J: TRBJ2-7; V: TRBV18; CDR3: ASSPPGTGVYEQY
J: TRBJ2-7; V: TRBV18; CDR3: ASSLSGQGIAEQY
J: TRBJ1-5; V: TRBV28; CDR3: ASSSGQGFPQH
J: TRBJ2-1; V: TRBV28; CDR3: ASSIMPAGYEQF
J: TRBJ2-5; V: TRBV27; CDR3: ASSHAGRGETQY